This T cell receptor (beta chain) was observed in a study of T cell changes during pregnancy in multiple sclerosis. Germline assignment: CDR1 SGHAT and CDR2 FQNNGV. This CDR3 has 16 residues. Trimming removed 3 bases from V and 1 base from J; junction bases left unmatched: 8. Clones were sequenced by immunoSEQ multiplex PCR, and TCRdb holds only the in-frame ones, with some missing. The top ten clones hold under 8.5% of a sample with approximately 25,000 clones, about nine tenths of them seen once. This sequence was found in a female donor with multiple sclerosis, enrolled in a pregnancy study. The chain couples TRBV11-2 to TRBJ1-1; 7 bases fit TRBD1. The material sequenced was CD8+ T cells from peripheral blood mononuclear cells, taken in the second trimester of pregnancy. The CDR3 is CASSLWSRQGNTEAFF. CDR3 DNA sequence: TGTGCCAGCAGCTTGTGGAGTCGACAGGGGAACACTGAAGCTTTCTTT.